Listed here is a single T cell receptor (beta chain). Patients at the Seattle site were enrolled during active infection and followed longitudinally. Looked up from germline, CDR1 is LGHNT and CDR2 is FRNRAP. J was trimmed by 8 bases and V by 6 bases; bases with no gene match: 8. The CDR3 is 14 amino acids. The source of the sample is a study of blood T cell repertoires in COVID-19. Overall study context: Acute and convalescent COVID-19 samples came from the United States, Italy and Spain.

In the study's own analysis: Amplification from reference gene primers served as the basis for estimated nucleated cell counts. Produced via immunoSEQ multiplex PCR; TCRdb's table is partial and in-frame only. V and J calls and clone size follow that table, whereas D and trimming were derived from the DNA. The table shows tens of thousands of clones, with 80% to 90% occurring only once. The V gene is TRBV12-5, the J gene TRBJ1-2; 11 bases are a match to TRBD1. Sequences were obtained from peripheral blood. The sequence came from a woman aged 60-70 years with COVID-19, enrolled during active disease. CDR3 DNA sequence: TGTGCTAGTGGACCCGGACAGGGGGCGCGAGGCTACACCTTC. Protein sequence: CASGPGQGARGYTF. Drawing the rest from reference TRBV12-5 and TRBJ1-2, the complete variable domain is DARVTQTPRHKVTEMGQEVTMRCQPILGHNTVFWYRQTMMQGLELLAYFRNRAPLDDSGMPKDRFSAEMPDATLATLKIQPSEPRDSAVYFCASGPGQGARGYTFGSGTRLTVV.